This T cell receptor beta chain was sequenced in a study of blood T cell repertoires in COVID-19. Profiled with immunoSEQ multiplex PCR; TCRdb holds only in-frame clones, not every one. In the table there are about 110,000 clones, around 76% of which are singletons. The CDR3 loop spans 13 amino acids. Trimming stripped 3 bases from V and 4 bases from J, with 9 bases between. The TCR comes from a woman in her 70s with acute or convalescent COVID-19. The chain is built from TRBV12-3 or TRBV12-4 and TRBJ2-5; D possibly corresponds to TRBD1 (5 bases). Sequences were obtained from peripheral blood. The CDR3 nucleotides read TGTGCCAGCAGTTTTGGCAGGGTAGAGACCCAGTACTTC. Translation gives CASSFGRVETQYF.